Each of the 31 T cell receptor beta chains below was sequenced from the same sample in a study of T-cell reconstitution after alpha-beta-depleted transplantation in children. The TCRbeta library incorporated unique molecular identifiers. MiXCR, applied by TCRdb to the PCR reads, yields one record per CDR3 protein. The sample lists approximately 630,000 distinct CDR3 sequences; around 13% were seen once. The sequencing used PBMCs, collected before TCRalphabeta/CD19-depleted stem cell transplant. These receptors were obtained from a girl aged 2 to 10 with congenital amegakaryocytic thrombocytopenia, due to receive a stem cell transplant.

This clonotype appeared many times. The gene calls are TRBV15 and TRBJ1-2; D gene uncertain. Germline-derived CDR1 and CDR2 are LNHNV and YYDKDF (reference sequence). This CDR3 is 14 amino acids long. Trimming stripped 0 bases from V and 2 bases from J, with 7 bases between. DNA for the CDR3: TGTGCCACCAGCAGAGATCGGTCCAACTATGGCTACACCTTC. It yields the protein CATSRDRSNYGYTF.

The V and J genes are TRBV12-3 or TRBV12-4 and TRBJ2-2, with 10 bases identical to TRBD2. The CDR3 consists of 15 residues. Trimming removed 5 bases from V and 4 bases from J; junction bases left unmatched: 4. CDR3 in DNA: TGTGCCAGCAGTAGCGGGAGGGCGGGCACCGGGGAGCTGTTTTTT. Translation gives CASSSGRAGTGELFF.

This clonotype has at least ten counts. V and J are TRBV12-3 or TRBV12-4 and TRBJ2-7, with 7 bases lining up with TRBD2. CDR3 length equals 16 residues. V shed 4 bases, J shed 2 bases, and the junction held 11 bases outside the gene matches. Here the CDR3 DNA reads TGTGCCAGCAGTTCGACCGCCGGGACTAACACCTACGAGCAGTACTTC. Encoded protein: CASSSTAGTNTYEQYF.

This clonotype was recorded many times. V gene TRBV6-2 or TRBV6-3 combines with J gene TRBJ2-1; 11 bases are a match to TRBD2. Germline-derived CDR1 and CDR2 are MNHEY and SVGEGT. The CDR3 runs to 14 residues. Trimming cost V 5 bases and J 6 bases; bases outside gene matches: 3. CDR3 coding DNA: TGTGCCAGCAGTATTAGCGGGAGGGCCAATGAGCAGTTCTTC. This sequence encodes CASSISGRANEQFF.

A note on this clonotype: With a much larger clone just one base away, this may be a read error. The J gene is TRBJ2-1, the V gene TRBV20-1; D ambiguous. The CDR3 spans 12 residues. Germline V gives CDR1 DFQATT, CDR2 SNEGSKA (reference sequence). CDR3 DNA: TGCCGTGTAGTGCCGTCCTACAATGAGCAGTTCTTC. This translates into CRVVPSYNEQFF.

V usage is TRBV20-1 and J usage is TRBJ2-5; 7 bases are shared with TRBD1. With V trimmed by 5 bases and J by 1 base, 7 bases remained unmatched. Germline V gene lookup returns CDR1 DFQATT and CDR2 SNEGSKA (reference sequence). This CDR3 has 14 residues. The CDR3 DNA follows: TGCAGTGCTCTTCGGACAGGTGGCCAAGAGACCCAGTACTTC. Translation gives CSALRTGGQETQYF.

This rearrangement joins TRBV20-1 to TRBJ2-3; either TRBD1 or TRBD2 may fit D (5 bases each). The V gene lost 3 bases and the J gene lost 1 base, with 14 bases spanning the gap. Germline-derived CDR1 and CDR2 are DFQATT and SNEGSKA (reference sequence). The CDR3 extends over 15 amino acids. The CDR3 region is CSASARTLGTDTQYF. The CDR3 nucleotides read TGCAGTGCTAGCGCTAGGACACTAGGCACAGATACGCAGTATTTT.

The chain is built from TRBV29-1 and TRBJ2-1; 7 positions agree with TRBD2. Germline V lookup: CDR1 SQVTM, CDR2 ANQGSEA. V gave up 6 bases and J gave up 6 bases; unmatched junction bases: 23. The CDR3 has 18 residues. The CDR3 here is CSVRHGGFVGLVGNEQFF. CDR3 bases: TGCAGCGTACGCCATGGGGGATTCGTTGGACTAGTTGGCAATGAGCAGTTCTTC.

This clonotype was counted between two and nine times. The rearrangement joins TRBV6-1 to TRBJ2-5; 7 bases fit TRBD2. This CDR3 spans 20 amino acids. V gave up 4 bases and J gave up 6 bases; unmatched junction bases: 26. The germline gives CDR1 MNHNS, CDR2 SASEGT. The CDR3 DNA reads as TGTGCCAGCAGTGTTCTAGGACAACTCCGCGAGGCGGGAGCGCTAAAGACCCAGTACTTC. This codes for CASSVLGQLREAGALKTQYF.

This chain connects TRBV5-1 to TRBJ2-2; tentatively, D is TRBD1 (5 bases). Germline V CDR1 and CDR2: SGHRS, YFSETQ. The CDR3 covers 15 residues. V was shortened by 1 base and J by 2 bases, with 9 bases between the two germline ends. CDR3 in amino acids: CASSLPTGNTGELFF. CDR3 in DNA: TGCGCCAGCAGCTTGCCCACAGGAAACACCGGGGAGCTGTTTTTT.

In this sample, this clonotype turned up a few times. This chain connects TRBV30 to TRBJ1-2; D remains ambiguous. CDR3 length: 11 residues. From germline, CDR1 is GTSNPN and CDR2 SVGIG (reference sequence). Trimming shortened V by 2 bases and J by 3 bases, and 4 bases separated the two germline ends. DNA of the CDR3: TGTGCCTGGAGTACAGACTATGGCTACACCTTC. It yields the protein CAWSTDYGYTF.

This clonotype was recorded many times. This rearrangement joins TRBV20-1 to TRBJ2-1; 9 bases line up with TRBD2. Germline-derived CDR1 and CDR2 are DFQATT and SNEGSKA (reference sequence). After removal of 5 bases from V and 5 bases from J, the junction contained 7 bases not matched to a gene. CDR3 length equals 14 residues. The CDR3: CSASSGEGNNEQFF. The CDR3 coding sequence is TGCAGTGCTTCTAGCGGGGAGGGGAACAATGAGCAGTTCTTC.

There are many counts of this clonotype. This chain joins TRBV20-1 and TRBJ1-3, with D unresolved. The CDR3 runs 13 residues. Trimming removed 5 bases at V and 1 base at J, with 9 bases between. Germline V gene sequence: CDR1 DFQATT, CDR2 SNEGSKA (reference sequence). The CDR3 region is CSALDISGNTIYF. CDR3 DNA sequence: TGCAGTGCTTTAGACATTTCTGGAAACACCATATATTTT.

This clonotype was counted many times. The CDR3 protein is CSARAVLATSSYNEQFF. In DNA form, the CDR3 reads TGCAGTGCTAGAGCGGTACTAGCGACCAGCTCCTACAATGAGCAGTTCTTC. The chain employs TRBV20-1 and TRBJ2-1, with 7 bases that match TRBD2. Unmatched junction bases numbered 9, after V lost 1 base and J lost 0 bases. Per the germline V gene, CDR1 is DFQATT and CDR2 is SNEGSKA (reference sequence). This CDR3 comprises 17 residues.

This clonotype was seen ten or more times. The chain joins TRBV12-3 or TRBV12-4 to TRBJ2-7, with D perhaps matching TRBD1 (6 bases). The V end was cut by 2 bases, the J end by 2 bases, with 7 bases between. The CDR3 totals 13 residues. The CDR3 is CASSLPGAYEQYF. The CDR3 nucleotides are TGTGCCAGCAGTTTACCAGGGGCCTACGAGCAGTACTTC.

This clonotype was found many times. This rearrangement joins TRBV7-6 to TRBJ2-1; 10 bases agree with TRBD2. Unmatched junction bases numbered 16, after V lost 5 bases and J lost 6 bases. The CDR3 covers 18 residues. CDR1 and CDR2 from the germline V gene are SGHVS and FNYEAQ. CDR3 nucleotide sequence: TGTGCCAGCAGCGCAACAAAGTCCGGACTAGCGGAAACCAATGAGCAGTTCTTC. Protein product: CASSATKSGLAETNEQFF. Full variable domain (rest looked up from reference TRBV7-6 and TRBJ2-1): GAGVSQSPRYKVTKRGQDVALRCDPISGHVSLYWYRQALGQGPEFLTYFNYEAQQDKSGLPNDRFSAERPEGSISTLTIQRTEQRDSAMYRCASSATKSGLAETNEQFFGPGTRLTVL.

This clonotype appeared a few times. V usage is TRBV20-1 and J usage is TRBJ2-3; TRBD2 aligns across 13 bases. Germline V gene lookup returns CDR1 DFQATT and CDR2 SNEGSKA (reference sequence). Germline trimming cut 6 bases from V and 8 bases from J; bases unmatched to any gene: 11. This CDR3 is 15 amino acids long. The CDR3: CSANPGLAGEGTQYF. CDR3 DNA: TGCAGTGCCAATCCCGGACTAGCGGGAGAAGGTACGCAGTATTTT.

This clonotype was recorded at least ten times. The rearrangement joins TRBV2 to TRBJ2-1, with 7 bases identical to TRBD2. CDR3 length: 15 amino acids. V trimming: 7 bases; J trimming: 4 bases; junction bases outside the gene matches: 10. Germline lookup yields CDR1 SNHLY and CDR2 FYNNEI. The DNA of the CDR3 is TGTGCCAGCAAGTCAGGCGGGAGCGGGTACAATGAGCAGTTCTTC. Encoded protein: CASKSGGSGYNEQFF.

This clonotype was counted between two and nine times. The chain couples TRBV11-1 to TRBJ2-7; possibly TRBD1 or TRBD2 for D (6 bases each). The CDR3 totals 18 residues. V lost 0 bases to trimming and J lost 4 bases, with 22 bases between them. The germline gives CDR1 SGHAT, CDR2 FQDESV (reference sequence). Here the CDR3 DNA reads TGTGCCAGCAGCTTAGCGTTCTTTTCGGGGGCGTTCGATTACGAGCAGTACTTC. This codes for CASSLAFFSGAFDYEQYF.

This clonotype was recorded many times. The V call is TRBV20-1, the J call TRBJ2-7, with a weak D call TRBD1 (6 bases). V was pared by 3 bases and J by 8 bases, with 26 bases between. There are 16 residues in the CDR3. CDR1 and CDR2 (germline): DFQATT, SNEGSKA (reference sequence). Here the CDR3 DNA reads TGCAGTGCTAGTCGACAGGAGAGAATAGAGATCCTCCAGCAGTACTTC. Encoded protein: CSASRQERIEILQQYF.

This clonotype was seen ten or more times. This chain's CDR3 is CASSYSADSPYGYTF. Written as DNA, the CDR3 is TGTGCCAGCAGTTACTCCGCAGACAGCCCCTATGGCTACACCTTC. The chain links TRBV6-5 to TRBJ1-2, with D maybe TRBD1 (5 bases). Between the trimmed V and J ends, which lost 0 bases and 4 bases, there was a span of 12 bases. CDR3 length: 15 amino acids. Germline V gene data show CDR1 as MNHEY and CDR2 as SVGAGI.

DNA for the CDR3: TGTGCCAGCAGCCAAGCTAGCGGGAGGGCCCGGGAGCAGTACTTC. Amino acids: CASSQASGRAREQYF. This chain joins TRBV4-2 and TRBJ2-7, with TRBD2 matching 12 bases. Germline V gene lookup returns CDR1 LGHNA and CDR2 YNFKEQ. The ends lost 1 base at V and 7 bases at J; junction bases unmatched: 5. This CDR3 spans 15 amino acids.

This clonotype has a count of ten or more. The chain links TRBV12-3 or TRBV12-4 to TRBJ2-3, with 9 bases identical to TRBD1. The CDR3 length is 14 residues. V gave up 4 bases and J gave up 7 bases; unmatched junction bases: 6. CDR3 bases: TGTGCCAGCAGTTCCCTGACAGGGGGAAATACGCAGTATTTT. This gives the protein CASSSLTGGNTQYF.

The chain joins TRBV14 to TRBJ2-1, with D perhaps TRBD1 or TRBD2 (5 bases each). The V gene lost 0 bases and the J gene lost 6 bases, with 18 bases spanning the gap. CDR1 and CDR2 (germline): SGHDN, FVKESK. This CDR3 is 17 amino acids long. Written as DNA, the CDR3 is TGTGCCAGCAGCCAAGAGCTAGCACAGGAGTGGGCCAATGAGCAGTTCTTC. This gives the protein CASSQELAQEWANEQFF.

This chain uses TRBV20-1 with TRBJ2-7; D may match TRBD1 or TRBD2 (5 bases each). Germline CDR1 DFQATT, CDR2 SNEGSKA (reference sequence). V was trimmed by 6 bases and J by 5 bases, leaving 23 bases between them. The CDR3 spans 15 residues. The CDR3 nucleotides read TGCAGTGCCACGACGCCGGGACGTCGCTTGGACGAGCAGTACTTC. The encoded protein is CSATTPGRRLDEQYF.

A note on this clonotype: A much larger clone lies one base from this, so it may be a read error. The chain is built from TRBV28 and TRBJ1-2; a weak D match, TRBD1 (5 bases). The CDR3 is 13 amino acids. Germline V CDR1 and CDR2: MDHEN, SYDVKM. The CDR3 bases are TGTGCCAGCAGTTTGGACATTAACTATGGCTACCCCTTC. This gives the protein CASSLDINYGYPF.

The table lists this clonotype with many counts. The chain links TRBV6-1 to TRBJ1-6; D might be TRBD1 (5 bases). Trimming stripped 6 bases from V and 2 bases from J, with 8 bases between. Per germline, CDR1 MNHNS and CDR2 SASEGT. CDR3 length: 14 residues. DNA for the CDR3: TGTGCCAGCAGGGACATGACCTATAATTCACCCCTCCACTTT. It translates to CASRDMTYNSPLHF.

This clonotype was detected many times. The chain combines TRBV5-1 with TRBJ1-2, with a possible D match to TRBD1 (6 bases). This CDR3 region has 14 residues. Trimming stripped 4 bases from V and 2 bases from J, with 12 bases between. From germline, CDR1 is SGHRS and CDR2 YFSETQ. This CDR3 reads CASSAGGQNYGYTF. The CDR3 DNA follows: TGCGCCAGCAGCGCCGGGGGGCAAAACTATGGCTACACCTTC.

This clonotype was seen a few times. Its ends do not fully match the called genes, so a read error is possible. V gene TRBV12-3 or TRBV12-4 combines with J gene TRBJ1-2; D perhaps matches TRBD1 (5 bases). This CDR3 region has 12 residues. The CDR3 sequence is CASSPGNSGYTF. DNA for the CDR3: TGTGCCAGCAGCCCAGGGAACTCTGGCTACACCTTC.

This clonotype has a count of ten or more. This chain connects TRBV15 to TRBJ2-3; TRBD1 agrees at 7 bases. Trimming cost V 3 bases and J 1 base; bases outside gene matches: 4. The CDR3 length is 15 residues. Germline CDR1 is LNHNV and CDR2 is YYDKDF (reference sequence). The CDR3 here is CATSSRQGGTDTQYF. In DNA, the CDR3 is TGTGCCACCAGCAGCCGACAGGGCGGCACAGATACGCAGTATTTT. The complete variable domain, with remaining parts taken from reference TRBV15 and TRBJ2-3, reads DAMVIQNPRYQVTQFGKPVTLSCSQTLNHNVMYWYQQKSSQAPKLLFHYYDKDFNNEADTPDNFQSRRPNTSFCFLDIRSPGLGDTAMYLCATSSRQGGTDTQYFGPGTRLTVL.

This clonotype was counted at least ten times. The CDR3 sequence: CSATRTSGSSEQFF. The CDR3 region has the DNA TGCAGTGCTACTAGGACTAGCGGGAGCAGTGAGCAGTTCTTC. The chain couples TRBV20-1 to TRBJ2-1; 13 positions match TRBD2. The CDR3 length is 14 residues. V lost 4 bases to trimming and J lost 9 bases; unmatched junction nucleotides: 6. From germline, CDR1 is DFQATT and CDR2 SNEGSKA (reference sequence).